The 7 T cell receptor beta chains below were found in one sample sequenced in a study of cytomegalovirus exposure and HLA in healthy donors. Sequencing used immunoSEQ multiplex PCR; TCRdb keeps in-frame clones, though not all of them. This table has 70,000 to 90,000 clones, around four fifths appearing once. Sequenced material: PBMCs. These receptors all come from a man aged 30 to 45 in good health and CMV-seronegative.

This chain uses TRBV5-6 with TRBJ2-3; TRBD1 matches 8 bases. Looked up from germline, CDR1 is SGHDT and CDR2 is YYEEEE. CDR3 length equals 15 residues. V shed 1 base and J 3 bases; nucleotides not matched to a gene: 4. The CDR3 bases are TGTGCCAGCAGCTTGTTAGGACAGGGAACAGATACGCAGTATTTT. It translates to CASSLLGQGTDTQYF.

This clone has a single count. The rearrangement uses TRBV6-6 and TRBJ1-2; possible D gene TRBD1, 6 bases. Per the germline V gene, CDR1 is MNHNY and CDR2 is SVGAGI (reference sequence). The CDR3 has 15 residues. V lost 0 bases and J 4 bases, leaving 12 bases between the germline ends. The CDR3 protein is CASSYSLGRGYGYTF. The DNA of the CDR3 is TGTGCCAGCAGTTACTCGCTGGGCAGGGGCTATGGCTACACCTTC.

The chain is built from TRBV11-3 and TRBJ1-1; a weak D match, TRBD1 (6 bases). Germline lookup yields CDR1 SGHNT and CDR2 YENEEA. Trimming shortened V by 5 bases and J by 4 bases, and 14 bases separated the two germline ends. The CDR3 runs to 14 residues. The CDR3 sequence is CASSQTTGSTEAFF. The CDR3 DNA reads TGTGCCAGCAGCCAAACAACAGGGAGCACTGAAGCTTTCTTT. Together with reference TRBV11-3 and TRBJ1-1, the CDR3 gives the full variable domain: EAGVVQSPRYKIIEKKQPVAFWCNPISGHNTLYWYLQNLGQGPELLIRYENEEAVDDSQLPKDRFSAERLKGVDSTLKIQPAELGDSAVYLCASSQTTGSTEAFFGQGTRLTVV.

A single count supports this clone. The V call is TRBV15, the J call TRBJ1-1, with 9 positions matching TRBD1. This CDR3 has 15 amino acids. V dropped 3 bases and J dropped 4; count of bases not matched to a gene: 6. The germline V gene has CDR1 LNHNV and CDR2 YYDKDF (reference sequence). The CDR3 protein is CATSRAGTGTTEAFF. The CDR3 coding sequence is TGTGCCACCAGCAGGGCCGGGACAGGGACCACTGAAGCTTTCTTT. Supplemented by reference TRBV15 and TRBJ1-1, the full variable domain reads DAMVIQNPRYQVTQFGKPVTLSCSQTLNHNVMYWYQQKSSQAPKLLFHYYDKDFNNEADTPDNFQSRRPNTSFCFLDIRSPGLGDTAMYLCATSRAGTGTTEAFFGQGTRLTVV.

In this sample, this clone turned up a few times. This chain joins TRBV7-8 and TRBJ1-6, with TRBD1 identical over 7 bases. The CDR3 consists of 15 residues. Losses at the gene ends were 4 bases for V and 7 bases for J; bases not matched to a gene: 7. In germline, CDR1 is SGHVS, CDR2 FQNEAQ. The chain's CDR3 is CASSSMTGLNSPLHF. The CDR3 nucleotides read TGTGCCAGCAGCTCTATGACAGGGCTGAATTCACCCCTCCACTTT.

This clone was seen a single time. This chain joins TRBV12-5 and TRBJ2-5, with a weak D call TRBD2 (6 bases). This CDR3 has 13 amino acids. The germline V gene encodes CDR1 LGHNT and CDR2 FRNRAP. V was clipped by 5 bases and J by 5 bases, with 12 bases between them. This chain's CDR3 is CASGPKEGETQYF. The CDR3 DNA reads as TGTGCTAGTGGTCCTAAGGAGGGCGAGACCCAGTACTTC.

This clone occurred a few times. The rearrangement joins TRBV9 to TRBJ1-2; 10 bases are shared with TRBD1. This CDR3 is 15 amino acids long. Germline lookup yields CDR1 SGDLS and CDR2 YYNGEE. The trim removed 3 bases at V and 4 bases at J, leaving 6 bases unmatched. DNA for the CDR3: TGTGCCAGCAGCGGATCCGGGACAGGGGTCTATGGCTACACCTTC. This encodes CASSGSGTGVYGYTF. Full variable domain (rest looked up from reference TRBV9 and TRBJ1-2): DSGVTQTPKHLITATGQRVTLRCSPRSGDLSVYWYQQSLDQGLQFLIQYYNGEERAKGNILERFSAQQFPDLHSELNLSSLELGDSALYFCASSGSGTGVYGYTFGSGTRLTVV.